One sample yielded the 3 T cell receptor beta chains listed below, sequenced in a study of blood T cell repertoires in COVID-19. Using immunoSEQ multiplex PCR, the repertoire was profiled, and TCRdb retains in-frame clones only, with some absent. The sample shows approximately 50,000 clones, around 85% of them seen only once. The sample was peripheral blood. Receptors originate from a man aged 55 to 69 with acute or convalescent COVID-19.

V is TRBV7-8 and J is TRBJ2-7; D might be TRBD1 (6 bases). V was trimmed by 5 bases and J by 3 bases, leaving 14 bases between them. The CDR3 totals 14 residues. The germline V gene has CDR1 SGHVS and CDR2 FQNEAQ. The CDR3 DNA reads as TGTGCCAGCAGCCTCCGGACAGACGGCTACGAGCAGTACTTC. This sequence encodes CASSLRTDGYEQYF.

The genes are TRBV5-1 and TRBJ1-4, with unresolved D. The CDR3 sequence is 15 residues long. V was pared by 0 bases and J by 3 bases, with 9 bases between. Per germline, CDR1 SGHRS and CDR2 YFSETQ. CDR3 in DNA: TGCGCCAGCAGCTTGGGTCGGAGGGCTAATGAAAAACTGTTTTTT. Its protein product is CASSLGRRANEKLFF.

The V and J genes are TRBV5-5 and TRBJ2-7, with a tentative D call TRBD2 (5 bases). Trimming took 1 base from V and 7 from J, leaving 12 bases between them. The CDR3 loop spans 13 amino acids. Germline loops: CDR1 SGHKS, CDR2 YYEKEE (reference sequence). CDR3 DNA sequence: TGTGCCAGCAGCTTGCATCCCCCGGGGGAGCAGTACTTC. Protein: CASSLHPPGEQYF.